The clone carrying this T cell receptor (beta chain) was seen once. Its antigen remains unknown. Only in-frame clones appear in the TCRdb table, and some are missing; sequencing was by immunoSEQ multiplex PCR. The repertoire holds roughly 60,000 clones, about 91% seen once, with approximately 2.1% in the top ten. The data were obtained in a study of cytomegalovirus exposure and HLA in healthy donors. Study details: The same platform was used for the 120 or so validation repertoires as for the 666 first-cohort repertoires, as reported in a later analysis.

Unmatched junction bases numbered 5, after V lost 3 bases and J lost 2 bases. The CDR3 has 14 amino acids. Looked up from germline, CDR1 is SGHDT and CDR2 is YYEEEE. Findings and caveats of the study: Some TCR beta chains (roughly 160 of them) were listed as cytomegalovirus-associated.

The chain has TRBV5-6 and TRBJ2-7, with 7 bases aligning to TRBD2. The sequencing sample was made of PBMCs. The sequence came from a woman aged 25 to 39 in good health and CMV-seronegative. CDR3 region: CASSYRGTTYEQYF. Here the CDR3 DNA reads TGTGCCAGCAGCTATCGAGGGACTACCTACGAGCAGTACTTC.